This TCR beta chain came from a study of brain T cells in children with intractable seizures. Study-level findings and limits: Pre-surgery blood may have been undersampled, hiding some clones. Only CDR3 sequence similarity suggested viral specificity, without known HCMV serostatus.

About this clone: Its antigen is not known.

This table comes from immunoSEQ multiplex PCR, and its TCRdb copy is limited to in-frame clones, with some not included. Among some 64,000 clones listed, 95% to 96% were seen once. The sequenced cases were selected for having the highest brain T cell transcript signatures. CDR3 size: 11 residues. The V and J ends lost 4 bases and 10 bases respectively, with 11 bases between them. Germline V lookup: CDR1 MNHEY, CDR2 SVGEGT. The origin of this receptor is a boy in the first two years of life with focal cortical dysplasia and intractable seizures. Material: peripheral blood, obtained at surgery. The rearrangement joins TRBV6-2 or TRBV6-3 to TRBJ2-7; D is perhaps TRBD1 (6 bases). The CDR3 sequence: CASSLGRGQYF. In DNA form, the CDR3 reads TGTGCCAGCAGTTTGGGCAGGGGTCAGTACTTC.